Sequencing of this T cell receptor beta chain was carried out in a study of OX40 agonist ivuxolimab in advanced cancers. In the study overall: Ivuxolimab is an agonistic anti-OX40 (CD134) antibody, and patients were treated with it. Age averaged about 62 years (range about 23 to 80), and 80% to 90% were male. Partial responses were seen in three patients, one with hepatocellular carcinoma and two with cutaneous melanoma.

Clones were read by immunoSEQ multiplex PCR, and TCRdb kept only the in-frame ones, dropping some. The sample carries tens of thousands of clones, approximately 79% recorded once. From germline, CDR1 is MRHNA and CDR2 SNTAGT. The CDR3 sequence is 14 residues long. Trimming took 5 bases from V and 0 from J, leaving 5 bases between them. Sequenced here: CD4+ or CD8+ T cells sorted from blood, sampled in a trial of the OX40 agonist ivuxolimab. This chain links TRBV6-4 with TRBJ2-6; D unclear. The TCR sequence derives from an adult with an advanced solid tumor such as melanoma, head and neck, liver or kidney cancer. CDR3: CASSLDSGANVLTF. CDR3 in DNA: TGTGCCAGCAGTTTAGACTCTGGGGCCAACGTCCTGACTTTC.